One and the same sample provided the 20 T cell receptor beta chains below, sequenced in a study of T cell clonotyping in hematopoietic cell transplantation. Assay used: immunoSEQ multiplex PCR; TCRdb lists only in-frame clones, some missing. This table has over 10,000 clones, about 88% appearing once. The sequencing input was peripheral blood mononuclear cells. The receptors shown here come from a human donor who either received an allogeneic hematopoietic cell transplant for a myeloid malignancy or was a related donor (not recorded which). Some clones in this sample may be carry-over from other donors' samples.

The chain has TRBV6-1 and TRBJ1-2; D is undetermined. CDR1 is MNHNS and CDR2 is SASEGT in the germline V gene. The germline V and J ends were trimmed by 10 bases and 4 bases, with 19 bases remaining between them. CDR3 size: 14 residues. CDR3 amino acids: CATSPGTRSYGYTF. CDR3 coding DNA: TGTGCCACCAGCCCGGGAACTCGGTCCTATGGCTACACCTTC.

In its sample, this clone was seen once. J is TRBJ2-1 and V is TRBV6-5; 12 bases agree with TRBD1. The CDR3 spans 15 residues. Per the germline V gene, CDR1 is MNHEY and CDR2 is SVGAGI. Trimming at V came to 4 bases and at J to 6 bases, leaving 4 bases not matched to a gene. The CDR3 here is CASSLGTGGSNEQFF. The CDR3 DNA reads as TGTGCCAGCAGTTTAGGGACAGGGGGCAGCAATGAGCAGTTCTTC.

V gene TRBV5-1 combines with J gene TRBJ2-5; D gene ambiguous. Trimming left V 1 base short and J 3 bases short, with 10 bases between. Per germline, CDR1 SGHRS and CDR2 YFSETQ. This CDR3 comprises 14 residues. The CDR3 loop is CASSLPGAKETQYF. The DNA of the CDR3 is TGCGCCAGCAGCTTGCCCGGAGCCAAAGAGACCCAGTACTTC.

In its sample, this clone was seen once. The chain employs TRBV6-1 and TRBJ2-5; 15 bases agree with TRBD2. The germline V gene has CDR1 MNHNS and CDR2 SASEGT. This CDR3 spans 15 amino acids. After removal of 6 bases from V and 7 bases from J, the junction contained 6 bases not matched to a gene. In DNA, the CDR3 is TGTGCCAGCAGGGGACTAGCGGGAGGTCCGGGGACCCAGTACTTC. It yields the protein CASRGLAGGPGTQYF.

The chain links TRBV6-4 to TRBJ1-1, with D possibly TRBD1 on 5 matching bases. CDR1 is MRHNA and CDR2 is SNTAGT in the germline V gene. V was clipped by 5 bases and J by 1 base, with 11 bases between them. This CDR3 comprises 14 residues. The CDR3 region is CASSRTTENTEAFF. The DNA for the CDR3 is TGTGCCAGCAGTCGGACAACTGAGAACACTGAAGCTTTCTTT.

This clone was counted only a few times. The rearrangement joins TRBV6-5 to TRBJ1-5; 7 bases fit TRBD1. This CDR3 has 15 amino acids. The ends lost 6 bases at V and 6 bases at J; junction bases unmatched: 11. Germline V gene sequence: CDR1 MNHEY, CDR2 SVGAGI. The CDR3 protein is CASRPPTGVLQPQHF. The CDR3 coding sequence is TGTGCCAGCAGGCCCCCTACAGGGGTTCTTCAGCCCCAGCATTTT.

This clone turned up a few times. The chain recombines TRBV5-1 with TRBJ1-2; D might be TRBD1 (5 bases). This CDR3 has 15 residues. CDR1 and CDR2 (germline): SGHRS, YFSETQ. Trimming took off 3 bases at V and 2 bases at J, with 14 bases between the two ends. The CDR3 loop is CASSYAGKANYGYTF. In DNA, the CDR3 is TGCGCCAGCAGCTACGCAGGGAAAGCCAACTATGGCTACACCTTC.

This chain joins TRBV11-3 and TRBJ1-1, with D perhaps matching TRBD1 (5 bases). The V gene's germline CDR1 is SGHNT and CDR2 YENEEA. This CDR3 is 15 amino acids long. V was shortened by 5 bases and J by 3 bases, with 16 bases between the two germline ends. The chain's CDR3 is CASSLGGGLDTEAFF. Written as DNA, the CDR3 is TGTGCCAGCAGCCTGGGGGGAGGGCTGGACACTGAAGCTTTCTTT.

The genes are TRBV5-4 and TRBJ2-6; 7 nucleotides line up with TRBD1. CDR1 is SGHNT and CDR2 is YYREEE in the germline V gene (reference sequence). The CDR3 length is 15 residues. V dropped 4 bases and J dropped 3; count of bases not matched to a gene: 4. CDR3 DNA sequence: TGTGCCAGCAGCCCAGACAGGGTTGGGGCCAACGTCCTGACTTTC. Protein sequence: CASSPDRVGANVLTF.

The rearrangement links TRBV30 to TRBJ1-1, with D uncertain. The V and J ends lost 4 bases and 5 bases respectively, with 5 bases between them. The CDR3 sequence is 10 residues long. The germline V gene has CDR1 GTSNPN and CDR2 SVGIG (reference sequence). The CDR3 DNA reads TGTGCCTGGATGGGGACTGAAGCTTTCTTT. It specifies CAWMGTEAFF.

The gene calls are TRBV29-1 and TRBJ1-1; D might be TRBD1 (5 bases). The germline V gene has CDR1 SQVTM and CDR2 ANQGSEA. This CDR3 is built from 14 residues. V shed 3 bases and J shed 5 bases, with 16 bases lying between them. The CDR3 loop is CSVDSPGGRTEAFF. The CDR3 coding sequence is TGCAGCGTTGATTCCCCGGGGGGGAGGACTGAAGCTTTCTTT.

A note on this clone: At one of its ends the junction is not consistent with the germline gene, which may arise from a read error. The gene calls are TRBV7-7 and TRBJ1-3; D unresolved. CDR3 length equals 16 residues. CDR1 and CDR2 from the germline V gene are SSHAT and FNYEAQ (reference sequence). The CDR3 coding sequence is TGTGCTAGCAGCTACGAAGCTACAAGGTCCGGAAACACCATATATTTT. Protein product: CASSYEATRSGNTIYF.

This chain connects TRBV25-1 to TRBJ1-2; the D gene is possibly TRBD1 (5 bases). V lost 5 bases, J lost 6 bases, and 16 bases lay in between. The CDR3 contains 14 residues. Germline assignment: CDR1 MGHDK and CDR2 SYGVNS. This CDR3 is CASSPQGRLNGYTF. CDR3 sequence (DNA): TGTGCCAGCAGTCCCCAGGGACGGCTTAATGGCTACACCTTC.

This clone occurred a few times. The rearrangement uses TRBV2 and TRBJ2-5; no clear D gene. The length of the CDR3 is 10 residues. Germline CDR1 reads SNHLY; CDR2 reads FYNNEI. Between the trimmed V and J ends, which lost 4 bases and 5 bases, there was a span of 2 bases. The CDR3 nucleotides are TGTGCCAGCAGTGTGGAGACCCAGTACTTC. Translation: CASSVETQYF.

The rearrangement links TRBV30 to TRBJ2-3; tentatively, D is TRBD1 (5 bases). The CDR3 length is 13 residues. Trimming removed 5 bases at V and 4 bases at J, with 13 bases between. Germline V gene lookup returns CDR1 GTSNPN and CDR2 SVGIG (reference sequence). Here the CDR3 reads CAWGTDRSDTQYF. In DNA, the CDR3 is TGTGCCTGGGGCACCGACAGATCAGATACGCAGTATTTT.

The chain recombines TRBV30 with TRBJ2-3, with a possible D match to TRBD2 (5 bases). CDR1 is GTSNPN and CDR2 is SVGIG in the germline V gene (reference sequence). V gave up 3 bases and J gave up 2 bases, with 12 bases separating them. The CDR3 loop spans 14 amino acids. DNA for the CDR3: TGTGCCTGGAGGGGCGGGCCTTCCACAGATACGCAGTATTTT. Translation: CAWRGGPSTDTQYF. The entire variable domain, with the rest obtained from reference TRBV30 and TRBJ2-3, is as follows: SQTIHQWPATLVQPVGSPLSLECTVEGTSNPNLYWYRQAAGRGLQLLFYSVGIGQISSEVPQNLSASRPQDRQFILSSKKLLLSDSGFYLCAWRGGPSTDTQYFGPGTRLTVL.

The chain links TRBV19 to TRBJ1-2; unclear D gene. The CDR3 consists of 13 residues. Germline V gene sequence: CDR1 LNHDA, CDR2 SQIVND (reference sequence). V was cut by 3 bases and J by 2 bases, with 7 bases left in between. This CDR3 is CASSMLENYGYTF. The CDR3 coding sequence is TGTGCCAGTAGTATGCTTGAGAACTATGGCTACACCTTC.

This rearrangement joins TRBV2 to TRBJ1-6; 7 bases line up with TRBD1. V lost 6 bases and J lost 6; bases outside the gene matches: 8. The germline gives CDR1 SNHLY, CDR2 FYNNEI. The CDR3 covers 15 residues. The CDR3 DNA is TGTGCCAGCAGCGGCCGGGACAGCTTTAATTCACCCCTCCACTTT. Protein: CASSGRDSFNSPLHF.

This chain uses TRBV6-6 with TRBJ2-3; 8 bases match TRBD2. The CDR3 length is 15 residues. Germline V gene lookup returns CDR1 MNHNY and CDR2 SVGAGI (reference sequence). After removal of 7 bases from V and 1 base from J, the junction contained 7 bases not matched to a gene. CDR3 amino acids: CASKSSRGGTDTQYF. CDR3 nucleotides: TGTGCCAGCAAGAGTTCGCGGGGGGGCACAGATACGCAGTATTTT.

The rearrangement uses TRBV10-1 and TRBJ2-3, with 7 positions matching TRBD2. There are 14 residues in the CDR3. V was clipped by 7 bases and J by 2 bases; unmatched bases: 6. In germline, CDR1 is WNHNN, CDR2 SYGVQD (reference sequence). CDR3 region: CASKASGLTDTQYF. CDR3 nucleotide sequence: TGCGCCAGCAAGGCTAGCGGACTCACAGATACGCAGTATTTT.